A selection of T cell receptor beta chains follows, all from one sample in a study of T cell repertoires in cytomegalovirus infection. Their cognate antigens are unknown. TCRdb analysed the reads with MiXCR anew, one entry per CDR3 protein. Of hundreds of thousands of distinct CDR3 sequences in the sample, around 29% were seen once. Sequencing was performed on cultured PBMCs, taken from culture after CMV antigen stimulation. Source of these receptors: a human donor in good health (CMV status not recorded). Some clones in this sample may be carry-over from other donors' samples. Both conserved end residues are part of each CDR3. The D gene is left open where the match is weak. Not every row has a clone size; where given, it reads once, few, many or a size class.

clone size	V gene	J gene	D gene	CDR3 DNA	CDR3 protein
many	TRBV3-1	TRBJ1-1	TRBD1	TGTGCCAGCAACAGGGGGAACACTGAAGCTTTCTTT	CASNRGNTEAFF
-	TRBV27	TRBJ2-1	TRBD2	TGTGCCAGCACCCGTGGGCCGGGGACTAGCGGATACAATGAGCAGTTCTTC	CASTRGPGTSGYNEQFF
-	TRBV7-4	TRBJ2-5	-	TGTGCCAGCAGCTTAGCCCTCTTGGGGGTGGAGACCCAGTACTTC	CASSLALLGVETQYF
once	TRBV19	TRBJ1-5	-	TGTGCCAGTAGTCCCTTGGGGGTTTCGGGCCAGCCCCAGCATTTT	CASSPLGVSGQPQHF
-	TRBV7-2	TRBJ1-1	-	TGTGCCAGCAGCTTAGTCCCCGGCACTGAAGCTTTCTTT	CASSLVPGTEAFF
few	TRBV6-8	TRBJ2-7	-	TGTGCCAGCAGTTACTACGCAGGCGGGGAAGGCTCCTACGAGCAGTACTTC	CASSYYAGGEGSYEQYF
few	TRBV12-3/TRBV12-4	TRBJ2-5	TRBD1	TGTGCCAGCAGTTTGGACAGGGGGCCGGAGACCCAGTACTTC	CASSLDRGPETQYF
-	TRBV10-3	TRBJ2-4	TRBD1	TGTGCCATCAGTGAGTCGCGACAGGGGGAAAACATTCAGTACTTC	CAISESRQGENIQYF
-	TRBV11-2	TRBJ1-5	-	TGTGCCAGCAGCTCTCCCGACTTGTGGGGGCCCCAGCATTTT	CASSSPDLWGPQHF
-	TRBV7-9	TRBJ1-1	-	TGTGCCAGCAGCTTAGCTGCCGTGGGGGCTCGGGAAGCTTTCTTT	CASSLAAVGAREAFF
few	TRBV7-6	TRBJ2-3	-	TGTGCCAGCGGCCATCAGGGGAGCACAGATACGCAGTATTTT	CASGHQGSTDTQYF
-	TRBV5-1	TRBJ2-3	-	TGCGCCAGCAGCCTGGAAGGGTTTCGCACAGATACGCAGTATTTT	CASSLEGFRTDTQYF
few	TRBV12-3/TRBV12-4	TRBJ1-5	-	TGTGCCAGCACCTTAGGGACCGCAAATCAGCCCCAGCATTTT	CASTLGTANQPQHF
-	TRBV29-1	TRBJ2-5	-	TGCAGCGTTGGGGGAGGGGGCCAAGAGACCCAGTACTTC	CSVGGGGQETQYF
few	TRBV11-2	TRBJ1-4	-	TGTGCCAGCAGCTATTACAGGGATGGAAAACTGTTTTTT	CASSYYRDGKLFF
-	TRBV6-4	TRBJ1-1	-	TGTGCCAGCAGGGAACAGGGAGGCACTGAAGCTTTCTTT	CASREQGGTEAFF
-	TRBV7-6	TRBJ1-3	-	TGTGCCAGCAGCGCCTGGACACCCTCTGGAAACACCATATATTTT	CASSAWTPSGNTIYF
-	TRBV7-9	TRBJ1-2	TRBD1	TGTGCCAGCAGCGCCGGGACAGGGGGTATAATCTATGGCTACACCTTC	CASSAGTGGIIYGYTF
-	TRBV19	TRBJ2-3	-	TGTGCCAGTAGTATGGGGGGCAGAAGCGCAGATACGCAGTATTTT	CASSMGGRSADTQYF
-	TRBV4-2	TRBJ1-5	-	TGTGCCAGCAGCCAAGGAGGCAGGAGCAATCAGCCCCAGCATTTT	CASSQGGRSNQPQHF
many	TRBV12-3/TRBV12-4	TRBJ1-1	-	TGTGCCAGCAGTTTCACTCCGGGCCCGAACACTGAAGCTTTCTTT	CASSFTPGPNTEAFF
-	TRBV7-2	TRBJ2-7	TRBD1	TGTGCCAGCAGCTCAATGGGGACAGCAACCTACGAGCAGTACTTC	CASSSMGTATYEQYF
-	TRBV19	TRBJ2-7	-	TGTGCCAGTACTCAGGACGTTGCCTACGAGCAGTACTTC	CASTQDVAYEQYF
few	TRBV7-3	TRBJ2-1	TRBD2	TGTGCCAGAAGACTAGCGGGTATAGATGAGCAGTTCTTC	CARRLAGIDEQFF
-	TRBV25-1	TRBJ1-4	-	TGTGCCAGCAGTGAAACCCGGACGGGCCTCAATGAAAAACTGTTTTTT	CASSETRTGLNEKLFF
-	TRBV6-2/TRBV6-3	TRBJ2-4	-	TGTGCCAGCAGTTACGGGGGAGGCTCTCGGAGGAGGACCGTAGCCAAAAACATTCAGTACTTC	CASSYGGGSRRRTVAKNIQYF
few	TRBV5-1	TRBJ1-1	-	TGCGCCAGCAGCCCTGGCAGGCTGGGAACTGAAGCTTTCTTT	CASSPGRLGTEAFF
few	TRBV20-1	TRBJ1-4	-	TGCAGTGCGGGGATAGGGGAAAAACTGTTTTTT	CSAGIGEKLFF
-	TRBV7-2	TRBJ1-5	-	TGTGCCAGCAGCCGCAGACCGGGCAATCAGCCACAGCATTTT	CASSRRPGNQPQHF
once	TRBV19	TRBJ1-5	-	TGTGCCAGTAGTTTCAAAAGGACAGCGAATCAGCCCCAGCATTTT	CASSFKRTANQPQHF
-	TRBV20-1	TRBJ2-7	TRBD2	TGCAGTGCTAGAAAGGTAGCGGGACTTTTCGGCGAGCAGTACTTC	CSARKVAGLFGEQYF
-	TRBV24-1	TRBJ2-1	TRBD2	TGTGCCACCAGTGTACGCATAGGGCGGGGGTACTACAATGAGCAGTTCTTC	CATSVRIGRGYYNEQFF
few	TRBV7-2	TRBJ1-1	-	TGTGCCAGCAGCTCCAGACAGTATCTGAACACTGAAGCTTTCTTT	CASSSRQYLNTEAFF
-	TRBV7-9	TRBJ1-4	-	TGTGCCAGCAGCTTAAGGACGACTAATGAAAAACTGTTTTTT	CASSLRTTNEKLFF
-	TRBV6-2/TRBV6-3	TRBJ1-6	TRBD1	TGTGCCAGCAGTTACCGCAGGGGGGGAAATTCACCCCTCCACTTT	CASSYRRGGNSPLHF
few	TRBV7-4	TRBJ2-1	-	TGTGCCAGCAGCTTAGATGTAGCGCGGCAACAGGGACAGTTCTTC	CASSLDVARQQGQFF
many	TRBV7-2	TRBJ2-5	-	TGTGCCAGCAGTCTCACGGGGGGCTCTGTGGAGACCCAGTACTTC	CASSLTGGSVETQYF
-	TRBV4-2	TRBJ2-7	-	TGTGCCAGCAGCCATCTCCCCCCGGACTCCCTGTACTCCTACGAGCAGTACTTC	CASSHLPPDSLYSYEQYF
-	TRBV19	TRBJ2-1	-	TGTGCCAGTAGTATGGACTCGGGACTCTACAATGAGCAGTTCTTC	CASSMDSGLYNEQFF
-	TRBV5-4	TRBJ2-1	-	TGTGCCAGCAGCCGCCGAACCTCTTCGACAGGGAGGGCCACCGAGCAGTTCTTC	CASSRRTSSTGRATEQFF
-	TRBV6-6	TRBJ2-3	TRBD2	TGTGCCAGCACCCACGGGGGGGCAGATACGCAGTATTTT	CASTHGGADTQYF
-	TRBV7-9	TRBJ2-5	-	TGTGCCAGCAGCTTAGGAACCAACCAAGAGACCCAGTACTTC	CASSLGTNQETQYF